A single sample gave rise to the 13 T cell receptor beta chains below, sequenced in a study of cytomegalovirus exposure and HLA in healthy donors. A multiplex PCR was run with 60 Vbeta primers and 13 Jbeta primers. Data came from immunoSEQ multiplex PCR; TCRdb stores just in-frame clones and leaves some out. The repertoire holds approximately 120,000 clones, with over 60% as singletons. The sequenced sample consisted of PBMCs. The receptors stem from a woman in her thirties or forties in good health and CMV-seronegative.

This chain joins TRBV14 and TRBJ1-4; 7 bases are shared with TRBD1. V was clipped by 2 bases and J by 3 bases; unmatched bases: 3. The CDR3 runs to 15 residues. Germline lookup yields CDR1 SGHDN and CDR2 FVKESK. This chain's CDR3 is CASSQLTGANEKLFF. DNA of the CDR3: TGTGCCAGCAGCCAATTAACAGGGGCTAATGAAAAACTGTTTTTT.

The CDR3 nucleotides read TGTGCCAGCAGCTTAGGAGTAGCGGGAGCGTCCCTAGAGACCCAGTACTTC. Its protein product is CASSLGVAGASLETQYF. The genes are TRBV13 and TRBJ2-5; 9 bases line up with TRBD2. CDR1 and CDR2 from the germline V gene are PRHDT and FYEKMQ (reference sequence). The junction had 9 bases not matched to a gene; V was cut back by 0 bases and J by 4 bases. The CDR3 is made up of 17 amino acids.

This clone was recorded a few times. This chain joins TRBV6-5 and TRBJ2-1; 10 nucleotides line up with TRBD2. The CDR3 sequence is 16 residues long. Trimming took 2 bases from V and 5 from J; bases not matched to a gene: 6. Germline CDR1 MNHEY, CDR2 SVGAGI. As DNA, the CDR3 is TGTGCCAGCAGTTACCTGACTAGCGGGTCTCACAATGAGCAGTTCTTC. Its translation is CASSYLTSGSHNEQFF.

For this clone: The same CDR3 is also encoded by other DNA sequences in this sample. The chain employs TRBV7-6 and TRBJ2-7; 11 bases match TRBD2. This CDR3 is 15 amino acids long. J gave up 6 bases and V 5 bases, and 9 bases lay outside the gene matches. Germline CDR1 and CDR2: SGHVS and FNYEAQ. CDR3 coding DNA: TGTGCCAGCAGCCCGACCGGACTAGCGGGCCCCGAGCAGTACTTC. Amino acids: CASSPTGLAGPEQYF.

The chain employs TRBV29-1 and TRBJ2-4, with TRBD1 as a possible D gene (6 bases). The CDR3 loop spans 14 amino acids. The V and J ends lost 6 bases and 0 bases respectively, with 12 bases between them. The germline V gene encodes CDR1 SQVTM and CDR2 ANQGSEA. The CDR3 here is CSVTGQLAKNIQYF. The CDR3 bases are TGCAGCGTCACCGGACAGCTAGCCAAAAACATTCAGTACTTC.

This clone has only one observation. The chain has TRBV18 and TRBJ1-5; D is perhaps TRBD1 (6 bases). V was shortened by 9 bases and J by 7 bases, with 25 bases between the two germline ends. Germline V gives CDR1 KGHSH, CDR2 LQKENI. This CDR3 contains 16 residues. Here the CDR3 DNA reads TGTGCCAGTTCCCCGGGGGGCGCGGGTCCGGGGCAGCCCCAGCATTTT. It translates to CASSPGGAGPGQPQHF. The whole variable domain, filled in from reference TRBV18 and TRBJ1-5, reads NAGVMQNPRHLVRRRGQEARLRCSPMKGHSHVYWYRQLPEEGLKFMVYLQKENIIDESGMPKERFSAEFPKEGPSILRIQQVVRGDSAAYFCASSPGGAGPGQPQHFGDGTRLSIL.

Only a few counts were recorded for this clone. This chain links TRBV6-4 with TRBJ2-1; 8 bases agree with TRBD1. The CDR3 spans 15 residues. Germline values: CDR1 MRHNA, CDR2 SNTAGT. Unmatched junction bases numbered 5, after V lost 4 bases and J lost 3 bases. CDR3: CASSAQGADYNEQFF. The CDR3 DNA reads TGTGCCAGCAGTGCCCAGGGGGCGGACTACAATGAGCAGTTCTTC.

The V and J genes are TRBV28 and TRBJ1-1; a possible D gene is TRBD1 (6 bases). V lost 7 bases and J 0 bases, leaving 12 bases between the germline ends. The CDR3 is 14 amino acids. Germline loops: CDR1 MDHEN, CDR2 SYDVKM. The CDR3 is CASTPGGMNTEAFF. The DNA for the CDR3 is TGTGCCAGCACCCCGGGGGGCATGAACACTGAAGCTTTCTTT.

V is TRBV6-5 and J is TRBJ1-1, with D unclear. CDR1 MNHEY and CDR2 SVGAGI come from the germline V gene. Trimming left V 5 bases short and J 8 bases short, with 9 bases between. This CDR3 spans 11 amino acids. The CDR3 spells CASSDIHEAFF. CDR3 nucleotide sequence: TGTGCCAGCAGTGACATTCACGAAGCTTTCTTT.

The chain employs TRBV6-1 and TRBJ2-7; weak D call: TRBD2 (6 bases). The CDR3 loop spans 12 amino acids. V gave up 8 bases and J gave up 4 bases, with 12 bases separating them. The germline CDR1 and CDR2 sequences are MNHNS and SASEGT. The CDR3 here is CASSSGPYEQYF. The CDR3 DNA reads as TGTGCCAGCTCCAGCGGGCCATACGAGCAGTACTTC.

This chain links TRBV2 with TRBJ1-2; D is perhaps TRBD1 (6 bases). Germline V gives CDR1 SNHLY, CDR2 FYNNEI. Trimming pared 6 bases from V and 2 bases from J, leaving 13 bases between. The CDR3 spans 14 residues. In DNA form, the CDR3 reads TGTGCCAGCAGCTCGGACAGAATCAACTATGGCTACACCTTC. It is translated as CASSSDRINYGYTF.

This clone was counted a few times. The genes are TRBV28 and TRBJ2-7; 7 positions agree with TRBD1. The trim removed 6 bases at V and 1 base at J, leaving 6 bases unmatched. Looked up from germline, CDR1 is MDHEN and CDR2 is SYDVKM. CDR3 size: 14 residues. CDR3 nucleotide sequence: TGTGCCAGCAGCTATCCGGGACAGTCCTACGAGCAGTACTTC. This gives the protein CASSYPGQSYEQYF. Full variable domain (outside the CDR3, taken from reference TRBV28 and TRBJ2-7): DVKVTQSSRYLVKRTGEKVFLECVQDMDHENMFWYRQDPGLGLRLIYFSYDVKMKEKGDIPEGYSVSREKKERFSLILESASTNQTSMYLCASSYPGQSYEQYFGPGTRLTVT.

The chain joins TRBV19 to TRBJ1-5; weak D call: TRBD1 (5 bases). This CDR3 spans 15 amino acids. V was cut by 5 bases and J by 0 bases, with 11 bases left in between. CDR1 and CDR2 (germline): LNHDA, SQIVND (reference sequence). The CDR3 nucleotides are TGTGCCAGTAGTGTCGACAGTAATAGCAATCAGCCCCAGCATTTT. It yields the protein CASSVDSNSNQPQHF.